This T cell receptor (beta chain) was sequenced in a study of PD-L1 blockade in urothelial cancer. Study-level information: Once treatment had started, blood was analyzed at 3 weeks (second dose) and again at 6 weeks. Blood yielded a median of roughly 140,000 T cells per sample.

Regarding time point: pretreatment peripheral blood. Comment on this clone: Its antigen is unknown.

Study observations and caveats: Tumor-associated blood clones were expanded more by durable-benefit patients at 3 weeks.

Profiling relied on immunoSEQ multiplex PCR, and the TCRdb table lists in-frame clones only, not all of them. The repertoire consists of over 75,000 clones, with more than 70% occurring once and the leading ten covering about 1%. Sequences were derived from PBMCs, sampled around atezolizumab (anti-PD-L1) treatment. The receptor's source is a woman older than 75 with urothelial cancer.

The CDR3 coding sequence is TGTGCCAGCAGCTTAGGCGGGGTTCCTAATGAGCAGTTCTTC. Translation gives CASSLGGVPNEQFF. The genes are TRBV7-3 and TRBJ2-1; a possible D gene is TRBD2 (6 bases). The CDR3 is 14 residues long. Per germline, CDR1 SGHTA and CDR2 FQGTGA. The V end was cut by 2 bases, the J end by 7 bases, with 12 bases between.